A single sample is the source of the 29 T cell receptor beta chains below, sequenced in a study of PD-1 blockade in classical Hodgkin lymphoma. Time point noted: cycle 4 day 1 (C4D1), after less than 7 weeks of nivolumab. Every single patient, without exception, relapsed after autologous stem cell transplantation, and brentuximab vedotin exposure varied. The repertoire was sequenced with immunoSEQ multiplex PCR; TCRdb's copy has only in-frame clones and lacks some. This sample has about 64,000 clones, with about 89% found just once. The source material was peripheral blood mononuclear cells (PBMCs), sampled before the fourth cycle of nivolumab. These receptors originate from a human donor with classical Hodgkin lymphoma.

This clone was seen only a few times. V gene TRBV12-5 combines with J gene TRBJ1-1, with D uncertain. Germline assignment: CDR1 LGHNT and CDR2 FRNRAP. The CDR3 contains 12 residues. The V end was cut by 1 base, the J end by 8 bases, with 8 bases between. The CDR3 nucleotides read TGTGCTAGTGGTTTGGACTTACGCGAAGCTTTCTTT. This encodes CASGLDLREAFF. Full variable domain (missing parts from reference TRBV12-5 and TRBJ1-1): DARVTQTPRHKVTEMGQEVTMRCQPILGHNTVFWYRQTMMQGLELLAYFRNRAPLDDSGMPKDRFSAEMPDATLATLKIQPSEPRDSAVYFCASGLDLREAFFGQGTRLTVV.

The CDR3 region is CASARGDEQYF. DNA of the CDR3: TGTGCCAGCGCTAGGGGTGACGAGCAGTACTTC. The chain has TRBV6-1 and TRBJ2-7; perhaps TRBD1 as D (5 bases). The germline V and J ends were trimmed by 8 bases and 5 bases, with 10 bases remaining between them. Looked up from germline, CDR1 is MNHNS and CDR2 is SASEGT. This CDR3 has 11 residues.

The sample holds a few counts of this clone. The rearrangement uses TRBV29-1 and TRBJ1-1; 7 positions agree with TRBD1. Germline assignment: CDR1 SQVTM and CDR2 ANQGSEA. The CDR3 is 13 amino acids. With V trimmed by 2 bases and J by 3 bases, 3 bases remained unmatched. CDR3 nucleotides: TGCAGCGTTGAATTGCAGGGGGACACTGAAGCTTTCTTT. It codes for CSVELQGDTEAFF.

The table lists this clone with a count of one. This sequence joins TRBV19 and TRBJ2-5; D might be TRBD1 (6 bases). CDR1 is LNHDA, CDR2 SQIVND, per germline (reference sequence). V shed 7 bases and J shed 5 bases, with 20 bases lying between them. This CDR3 has 15 residues. The CDR3 here is CASTPRSGRGETQYF. The CDR3 DNA sequence: TGTGCCAGTACCCCCCGGAGCGGAAGGGGGGAGACCCAGTACTTC.

This rearrangement joins TRBV19 to TRBJ1-2, with D perhaps TRBD1 (5 bases). The CDR3 has 17 residues. CDR1 is LNHDA, CDR2 SQIVND, per germline (reference sequence). The V end was cut by 5 bases, the J end by 2 bases, with 21 bases between. The CDR3 is CASSFTRDGGANYGYTF. In nucleotides, the CDR3 is TGTGCCAGTAGTTTCACCCGGGACGGCGGCGCCAACTATGGCTACACCTTC. The full variable domain, rest sourced from reference TRBV19 and TRBJ1-2, is DGGITQSPKYLFRKEGQNVTLSCEQNLNHDAMYWYRQDPGQGLRLIYYSQIVNDFQKGDIAEGYSVSREKKESFPLTVTSAQKNPTAFYLCASSFTRDGGANYGYTFGSGTRLTVV.

This rearrangement joins TRBV6-5 to TRBJ2-1; 9 bases fit TRBD1. Germline lookup yields CDR1 MNHEY and CDR2 SVGAGI. The V segment lost 4 bases and the J segment 7 bases; nucleotides outside the gene matches: 5. The CDR3 is made up of 14 amino acids. CDR3 DNA sequence: TGTGCCAGCAGTTGGGGACAGGGATTGAATGAGCAGTTCTTC. Its translation: CASSWGQGLNEQFF.

The chain employs TRBV6-5 and TRBJ2-5; D could derive from TRBD1 or TRBD2 (6 bases each). The CDR3 is 15 residues long. The germline gives CDR1 MNHEY, CDR2 SVGAGI. Trimming left V 2 bases short and J 7 bases short, with 17 bases between. The CDR3 DNA reads TGTGCCAGCAGTTACGGGGGGTCAGGGGCGGGGACCCAGTACTTC. Protein: CASSYGGSGAGTQYF.

The V call is TRBV19, the J call TRBJ2-1, with D unresolved. Per the germline V gene, CDR1 is LNHDA and CDR2 is SQIVND (reference sequence). Between the trimmed V and J ends, which lost 5 bases and 4 bases, there was a span of 9 bases. The CDR3 totals 13 residues. The DNA of the CDR3 is TGTGCCAGTAGTGAAAGGGCTTACAATGAGCAGTTCTTC. This encodes CASSERAYNEQFF.

The chain combines TRBV2 with TRBJ2-1, with 13 bases lining up with TRBD2. V lost 2 bases to trimming and J lost 6 bases; unmatched junction nucleotides: 1. CDR1 and CDR2 from the germline V gene are SNHLY and FYNNEI. This CDR3 has 15 amino acids. The CDR3 sequence is CASSETSGGVNEQFF. The CDR3 DNA follows: TGTGCCAGCAGTGAAACTAGCGGGGGGGTCAATGAGCAGTTCTTC.

The rearrangement joins TRBV6-5 to TRBJ1-6; perhaps TRBD1 as D (6 bases). Trimming shortened V by 4 bases and J by 9 bases, and 13 bases separated the two germline ends. CDR3 length: 14 amino acids. CDR1 and CDR2 from the germline V gene are MNHEY and SVGAGI. The CDR3, as DNA: TGTGCCAGCAGTTCCCTCCAGGGGTTTTCACCCCTCCACTTT. It translates to CASSSLQGFSPLHF.

V usage is TRBV19 and J usage is TRBJ1-2; no clear D. The V end lost 6 bases, the J end lost 5 bases, and 10 bases lay between the germline ends. The V gene's germline CDR1 is LNHDA and CDR2 SQIVND (reference sequence). The length of the CDR3 is 12 residues. The CDR3 nucleotides are TGTGCCAGTAGCCCAAATCAGTATGGCTACACCTTC. This codes for CASSPNQYGYTF.

A single count supports this clone. This sequence joins TRBV5-6 and TRBJ2-2; D unresolved. The CDR3 spans 16 residues. V lost 3 bases and J lost 1, with 13 bases in between. Germline CDR1 SGHDT, CDR2 YYEEEE. CDR3 sequence reads: CASSSPEGKNTGELFF. DNA of the CDR3: TGTGCCAGCAGCTCCCCAGAAGGGAAGAACACCGGGGAGCTGTTTTTT.

The chain recombines TRBV2 with TRBJ2-1; possibly TRBD2 for D (6 bases). Germline-derived CDR1 and CDR2 are SNHLY and FYNNEI. The V end lost 7 bases, the J end lost 8 bases, and 12 bases lay between the germline ends. This CDR3 is built from 12 residues. Written as DNA, the CDR3 is TGTGCCAGCACCCGGCGGGGCCATGAGCAGTTCTTC. It specifies CASTRRGHEQFF.

This chain links TRBV5-4 with TRBJ2-7, with D perhaps TRBD1 (5 bases). Per germline, CDR1 SGHNT and CDR2 YYREEE (reference sequence). Trimming stripped 5 bases from V and 6 bases from J, with 15 bases between. The CDR3 spans 13 residues. The CDR3 DNA follows: TGTGCCAGCAGTACGGAGTGGGGCTCCGAGCAGTACTTC. Residues: CASSTEWGSEQYF.

The genes are TRBV30 and TRBJ2-1; D is ambiguous. CDR3 length equals 12 residues. Trimming shortened V by 1 base and J by 7 bases, and 8 bases separated the two germline ends. The germline V gene has CDR1 GTSNPN and CDR2 SVGIG (reference sequence). CDR3 residues: CAWSGLRNEQFF. Written as DNA, the CDR3 is TGTGCCTGGAGTGGCCTGCGGAATGAGCAGTTCTTC.

This clone showed up just once. V gene TRBV5-1 combines with J gene TRBJ1-1, with 7 nucleotides matching TRBD1. The germline CDR1 and CDR2 sequences are SGHRS and YFSETQ. This CDR3 is built from 15 residues. Trimming removed 3 bases from V and 1 base from J; junction bases left unmatched: 6. The CDR3 here is CASSSRGEWNTEAFF. The CDR3 DNA reads as TGCGCCAGCAGCTCCAGGGGGGAATGGAACACTGAAGCTTTCTTT.

This chain uses TRBV19 with TRBJ2-6; the D call may be TRBD1 or TRBD2 (5 bases each). Germline CDR1 LNHDA, CDR2 SQIVND (reference sequence). The CDR3 sequence is 15 residues long. V lost 5 bases, J lost 2 bases, and 10 bases lay in between. CDR3 protein: CASSDGGAGANVLTF. Written as DNA, the CDR3 is TGTGCCAGTAGTGATGGGGGAGCTGGGGCCAACGTCCTGACTTTC. Variable domain in full (rest from reference TRBV19 and TRBJ2-6): DGGITQSPKYLFRKEGQNVTLSCEQNLNHDAMYWYRQDPGQGLRLIYYSQIVNDFQKGDIAEGYSVSREKKESFPLTVTSAQKNPTAFYLCASSDGGAGANVLTFGAGSRLTVL.

The chain recombines TRBV18 with TRBJ2-7; D might be TRBD1 or TRBD2, each matching 6 bases. The CDR3 is 12 amino acids. V was pared by 6 bases and J by 6 bases, with 12 bases between. In germline, CDR1 is KGHSH, CDR2 LQKENI. In DNA form, the CDR3 reads TGTGCCAGCTCCCCAGAGGGGGGCGAGCAGTACTTC. Its protein product is CASSPEGGEQYF.

The chain uses TRBV25-1 and TRBJ2-3; D gene ambiguous. Between the trimmed V and J ends, which lost 3 bases and 3 bases, there was a span of 10 bases. The CDR3 contains 14 residues. CDR1 MGHDK and CDR2 SYGVNS come from the germline V gene. CDR3: CASSDLLSTDTQYF. The CDR3 DNA sequence: TGTGCCAGCAGTGACCTCCTGTCGACAGATACGCAGTATTTT. Using reference TRBV25-1 and TRBJ2-3 for the parts outside the CDR3, the full variable domain is EADIYQTPRYLVIGTGKKITLECSQTMGHDKMYWYQQDPGMELHLIHYSYGVNSTEKGDLSSESTVSRIRTEHFPLTLESARPSHTSQYLCASSDLLSTDTQYFGPGTRLTVL.

The V and J genes are TRBV2 and TRBJ1-2; no firm D call. With 6 bases removed from V and 0 bases from J, the gap between germline ends came to 8 bases. Germline CDR1 reads SNHLY; CDR2 reads FYNNEI. CDR3 size: 13 residues. The CDR3 bases are TGTGCCAGCAGGGGGATATCTAACTATGGCTACACCTTC. Translating it yields CASRGISNYGYTF.

The chain has TRBV2 and TRBJ1-5, with 7 bases aligning to TRBD1. The germline gives CDR1 SNHLY, CDR2 FYNNEI. CDR3 length: 12 amino acids. V gave up 7 bases and J gave up 7 bases; unmatched junction bases: 4. CDR3 in amino acids: CASTRGGQPQHF. CDR3 coding DNA: TGTGCCAGCACCAGGGGGGGACAGCCCCAGCATTTT. The variable domain in full, completed from reference TRBV2 and TRBJ1-5, reads EPEVTQTPSHQVTQMGQEVILRCVPISNHLYFYWYRQILGQKVEFLVSFYNNEISEKSEIFDDQFSVERPDGSNFTLKIRSTKLEDSAMYFCASTRGGQPQHFGDGTRLSIL.

The rearrangement links TRBV14 to TRBJ2-5, with TRBD2 matching over 9 bases. There are 16 residues in the CDR3. Trimming cost V 5 bases and J 4 bases; bases outside gene matches: 11. Germline-derived CDR1 and CDR2 are SGHDN and FVKESK. CDR3 sequence: CASSFSGGIFRETQYF. The DNA of the CDR3 is TGTGCCAGCAGCTTTAGCGGGGGCATCTTTAGAGAGACCCAGTACTTC.

The chain uses TRBV7-9 and TRBJ2-7; 7 bases agree with TRBD1. CDR1 is SEHNR, CDR2 FQNEAQ, per germline (reference sequence). V lost 1 base, J lost 2 bases, and 2 bases stayed unmatched. The CDR3 sequence is 14 residues long. CDR3 sequence (DNA): TGTGCCAGCAGCTTAGTAGGACAGGCCTACGAGCAGTACTTC. As protein: CASSLVGQAYEQYF.

The V gene is TRBV9, the J gene TRBJ2-3; 9 bases are shared with TRBD1. The CDR3 contains 16 residues. Germline CDR1 SGDLS, CDR2 YYNGEE. After removal of 4 bases from V and 0 bases from J, the junction contained 6 bases not matched to a gene. CDR3 sequence: CASSRLDRGSTDTQYF. The CDR3 DNA follows: TGTGCCAGCAGCAGGTTGGACAGGGGAAGCACAGATACGCAGTATTTT.

The J gene is TRBJ1-2, the V gene TRBV6-1; 7 bases match TRBD1. This CDR3 is built from 14 residues. Germline lookup yields CDR1 MNHNS and CDR2 SASEGT. With V trimmed by 3 bases and J by 6 bases, 7 bases remained unmatched. The DNA for the CDR3 is TGTGCCAGCAGTGATGTTGACAGGGACGATGGCTACACCTTC. Its translation: CASSDVDRDDGYTF.

This chain joins TRBV30 and TRBJ1-5; the D gene is possibly TRBD1 (5 bases). The CDR3 is made up of 12 amino acids. Trimming took off 3 bases at V and 6 bases at J, with 9 bases between the two ends. Looked up from germline, CDR1 is GTSNPN and CDR2 is SVGIG (reference sequence). This CDR3 reads CAWSRTSQPQHF. The DNA of the CDR3 is TGTGCCTGGAGCCGGACAAGTCAGCCCCAGCATTTT.

This CDR3 reads CASGTIYEQYF. In nucleotides, the CDR3 is TGTGCTAGCGGGACTATCTACGAGCAGTACTTC. This chain uses TRBV12-5 with TRBJ2-7, with 7 bases that match TRBD2. Trimming removed 9 bases from V and 3 bases from J; junction bases left unmatched: 2. Germline V lookup: CDR1 LGHNT, CDR2 FRNRAP. The length of the CDR3 is 11 residues.

This clone has just a few counts. The chain has TRBV7-9 and TRBJ1-5, with 10 bases that match TRBD1. This CDR3 is 15 amino acids long. Losses at the gene ends were 5 bases for V and 5 bases for J; bases not matched to a gene: 6. Per the germline V gene, CDR1 is SEHNR and CDR2 is FQNEAQ (reference sequence). CDR3 residues: CASSNRDRGYQPQHF. As DNA, the CDR3 is TGTGCCAGCAGCAACCGGGACAGGGGTTATCAGCCCCAGCATTTT.

The V gene is TRBV7-8, the J gene TRBJ1-5; 8 bases align to TRBD1. V lost 1 base to trimming and J lost 7 bases; unmatched junction nucleotides: 9. Looked up from germline, CDR1 is SGHVS and CDR2 is FQNEAQ. This CDR3 comprises 16 residues. Here the CDR3 reads CASSLGPQGALQPQHF. CDR3 bases: TGTGCCAGCAGCTTAGGACCCCAGGGGGCCTTACAGCCCCAGCATTTT.